This T cell receptor beta chain comes out of a study of T cell responses to AZD1222 COVID-19 vaccine. Regarding the study as a whole: Scientists sampled the repertoires only once the peak T cell response had passed.

Profiling relied on immunoSEQ multiplex PCR, and the TCRdb table lists in-frame clones only, not all of them. There are fewer than 200,000 clones in the sample; more than 75% occur only once, and around 26% lies in the top ten. Trimming removed 2 bases from V and 7 bases from J, with 17 bases in between. The CDR3 contains 15 residues. Germline CDR1 is SEHNR and CDR2 is FQNEAQ (reference sequence). Samples with a second dose at about 4 or about 12 weeks were pooled together. The count of this clone is one. Antigen specificity is unknown. The rearrangement links TRBV7-9 to TRBJ2-5; perhaps TRBD2 as D (6 bases). The clonotype comes from an adult who received the AZD1222 COVID-19 vaccine. The material was peripheral blood, obtained 28 days after the second AZD1222 dose. This chain's CDR3 is CASSLLPGLVGTQYF. The CDR3 DNA follows: TGTGCCAGCAGCTTATTACCGGGACTGGTGGGGACCCAGTACTTC.